The 29 T cell receptor beta chains reported below all come from one sample, sequenced in a study of blood T cells in healthy people across ages. Next came a second PCR, run for roughly 6 to 11 cycles, which used a sample-barcoded 5' primer along with a J-beta primer mix. One entry per CDR3 protein, called by TCRdb with MiXCR from the 5' RACE reads. This table has approximately 800,000 distinct CDR3 sequences, 53% appearing once. Sequencing was carried out using blood. The source is a man older than 75 in good health.

This clonotype turned up a few times. The rearrangement joins TRBV28 to TRBJ1-5; possibly TRBD1 for D (6 bases). Germline V CDR1 and CDR2: MDHEN, SYDVKM. Trimming took 8 bases from V and 4 from J, leaving 24 bases between them. The CDR3 is made up of 17 amino acids. CDR3 bases: TGTGCCAGCTCGGGGGGACTAGCGGGGACACGGAATCAGCCCCAGCATTTT. Translation gives CASSGGLAGTRNQPQHF.

V gene TRBV5-1 combines with J gene TRBJ1-2, with D uncertain. The germline gives CDR1 SGHRS, CDR2 YFSETQ. This CDR3 comprises 14 residues. Between the trimmed V and J ends, which lost 4 bases and 7 bases, there was a span of 17 bases. This CDR3 reads CASSPDSVVGGYTF. DNA for the CDR3: TGCGCCAGCAGCCCCGATAGCGTCGTCGGTGGCTACACCTTC.

The rearrangement uses TRBV9 and TRBJ2-7; D perhaps matches TRBD2 (5 bases). Germline lookup yields CDR1 SGDLS and CDR2 YYNGEE. Trimming pared 7 bases from V and 5 bases from J, leaving 16 bases between. The CDR3 loop spans 13 amino acids. CDR3 coding DNA: TGTGCCAGCTCCTACGGGGTAAACCACGAGCAGTACTTC. This gives the protein CASSYGVNHEQYF.

V usage is TRBV18 and J usage is TRBJ2-7; D unresolved. The DNA end favors TRBJ2-5, so the J call may be wrong. The CDR3 contains 11 residues. The germline V gene encodes CDR1 KGHSH and CDR2 LQKENI. The CDR3 sequence: CASGKGETQYF. For the CDR3, the DNA is TGTGCCAGCGGGAAGGGAGAGACCCAGTACTTC.

As DNA, the CDR3 is TGTGCCACCAGCTCCCGGTCGGGGACTGAAGCTTTCTTT. The encoded protein is CATSSRSGTEAFF. The rearrangement links TRBV15 to TRBJ1-1; D is uncertain. The CDR3 loop spans 13 amino acids. V was cut by 5 bases and J by 5 bases, with 12 bases left in between. The germline V gene encodes CDR1 LNHNV and CDR2 YYDKDF (reference sequence).

The sample holds a few counts of this clonotype. J is TRBJ2-5 and V is TRBV20-1, with D maybe TRBD1 (8 bases). The length of the CDR3 is 13 residues. The V and J ends lost 3 bases and 11 bases respectively, with 19 bases between them. The germline V gene has CDR1 DFQATT and CDR2 SNEGSKA (reference sequence). The CDR3 sequence is CSASQDRAGEQYF. CDR3 sequence (DNA): TGCAGTGCTAGCCAGGACAGGGCGGGGGAGCAGTACTTC.

The rearrangement uses TRBV5-1 and TRBJ2-3; a weak D match, TRBD2 (6 bases). V gave up 3 bases and J gave up 2 bases, with 10 bases separating them. Germline loops: CDR1 SGHRS, CDR2 YFSETQ. The CDR3 consists of 14 residues. The CDR3 DNA sequence: TGCGCCAGCAGCTACCGGGACTTCACAGATACGCAGTATTTT. Amino acid sequence: CASSYRDFTDTQYF.

Regarding this clonotype: The junction shows a germline mismatch at one end, possibly a read error. The V gene is TRBV7-7, the J gene TRBJ2-3; weak D call: TRBD1 (6 bases). The CDR3 spans 16 residues. Germline V gives CDR1 SSHAT, CDR2 FNYEAQ (reference sequence). CDR3 amino acids: CASSSSRDKVTDTQYF. The CDR3 DNA reads as TGTGCTAGCAGCTCGAGCCGGGACAAGGTTACAGATACGCAGTATTTT. Full variable domain (remainder filled in from reference TRBV7-7 and TRBJ2-3): GAGVSQSPRYKVTKRGQDVTLRCDPISSHATLYWYQQALGQGPEFLTYFNYEAQPDKSGLPSDRFSAERPEGSISTLTIQRTEQRDSAMYRCASSSSRDKVTDTQYFGPGTRLTVL.

This clonotype was seen more than once but under ten times. The CDR3 spells CSARDRGEEKLFF. The CDR3 coding sequence is TGCAGTGCTAGGGACAGGGGGGAAGAAAAACTGTTTTTT. V gene TRBV20-1 combines with J gene TRBJ1-4; 10 nucleotides line up with TRBD1. Trimming removed 3 bases from V and 8 bases from J; junction bases left unmatched: 3. The CDR3 runs to 13 residues. Per germline, CDR1 DFQATT and CDR2 SNEGSKA (reference sequence).

This clonotype has just a few counts. The rearrangement joins TRBV5-5 to TRBJ2-5, with D possibly TRBD1 on 7 matching bases. Germline values: CDR1 SGHKS, CDR2 YYEKEE (reference sequence). This CDR3 spans 14 amino acids. V dropped 4 bases and J dropped 7 bases, with 17 bases sitting between them. The CDR3 nucleotides read TGTGCCAGCAGCCCGGAGGGACAGCACCGGACCCAGTACTTC. This gives the protein CASSPEGQHRTQYF.

This rearrangement joins TRBV20-1 to TRBJ2-3, with D unclear. This CDR3 region has 13 residues. Germline V gene data show CDR1 as DFQATT and CDR2 as SNEGSKA (reference sequence). Trimming cost V 4 bases and J 1 base, with 9 bases left between them. The CDR3 region has the DNA TGCAGTGCTACCGACGGACGCACAGATACGCAGTATTTT. This encodes CSATDGRTDTQYF.

This clonotype was counted a few times. This sequence joins TRBV6-2 or TRBV6-3 and TRBJ2-4, with D possibly being TRBD1 (6 bases). Per germline, CDR1 MNHEY and CDR2 SVGEGT. The CDR3 is 13 amino acids. V was pared by 8 bases and J by 13 bases, with 21 bases between. The CDR3, as DNA: TGTGCCAGCCTCCGAGACAGGTATGAGGAGCAGTACTTC. Translated, it gives CASLRDRYEEQYF.

J is TRBJ2-5 and V is TRBV29-1; 11 bases match TRBD1. The J call is in doubt because the DNA end fits TRBJ2-7 better. This CDR3 has 13 amino acids. Germline V CDR1 and CDR2: SQVTM, ANQGSEA. CDR3 in DNA: TGCAGCGTTGACGGGACAGGGGGAGTCGAGCAGTACTTC. It specifies CSVDGTGGVEQYF.

The chain couples TRBV20-1 to TRBJ2-1; D gene ambiguous. This CDR3 contains 14 residues. The V gene lost 6 bases and the J gene lost 6 bases, with 18 bases spanning the gap. Germline CDR1 is DFQATT and CDR2 is SNEGSKA (reference sequence). The DNA of the CDR3 is TGCAGTGCCCTACCCCTCGCAGCCGGCAATGAGCAGTTCTTC. Amino acid sequence: CSALPLAAGNEQFF.

J is TRBJ1-1 and V is TRBV29-1, with D tentatively TRBD1 (5 bases). Germline CDR1 is SQVTM and CDR2 is ANQGSEA. This CDR3 is 14 amino acids long. Trimming removed 5 bases from V and 1 base from J, with 14 bases in between. The CDR3 spells CSVQPSGGNTEAFF. The CDR3 DNA sequence: TGCAGCGTTCAACCATCTGGGGGGAACACTGAAGCTTTCTTT. Looking up the rest from reference TRBV29-1 and TRBJ1-1 gives the full variable domain: SAVISQKPSRDICQRGTSLTIQCQVDSQVTMMFWYRQQPGQSLTLIATANQGSEATYESGFVIDKFPISRPNLTFSTLTVSNMSPEDSSIYLCSVQPSGGNTEAFFGQGTRLTVV.

This clonotype has more than one count but fewer than ten. The rearrangement uses TRBV3-1 and TRBJ2-7, with 7 nucleotides matching TRBD1. This CDR3 contains 16 residues. CDR1 and CDR2 (germline): LGHDT, YNNKEL (reference sequence). V gave up 4 bases and J gave up 1 base; unmatched junction bases: 10. CDR3 sequence (DNA): TGTGCCAGCAGCCGCCCCCTGACAGGGACATCCTACGAGCAGTACTTC. Residues: CASSRPLTGTSYEQYF.

This sequence joins TRBV5-6 and TRBJ2-4; no clear D gene. The J call may be wrong; the DNA end is better matched by TRBJ2-7. CDR3 size: 14 residues. Germline-derived CDR1 and CDR2 are SGHDT and YYEEEE. The chain's CDR3 is CASSFPSERHEQYF. The CDR3 coding sequence is TGTGCCAGCAGCTTCCCTTCGGAACGACACGAGCAGTACTTC.

Comment on this clonotype: One junction end does not reproduce the germline sequence, and a read error may be involved. This chain joins TRBV28 and TRBJ2-2; TRBD2 matches at 8 bases. Germline assignment: CDR1 MDHEN and CDR2 SYDVKM. The CDR3 totals 13 residues. The CDR3 region has the DNA TGTGCCAGCAGCTCGAACGGGAGGGCCGAGCAGTTTTTT. This translates into CASSSNGRAEQFF.

J is TRBJ2-1 and V is TRBV6-5; 7 nucleotides align to TRBD2. CDR3 length equals 15 residues. Germline V gives CDR1 MNHEY, CDR2 SVGAGI. With 1 base clipped from V and 6 bases from J, the junction kept 6 bases outside the gene matches. The CDR3 loop is CASSYWREGSNEQFF. CDR3 nucleotide sequence: TGTGCCAGCAGTTACTGGAGGGAGGGCTCCAATGAGCAGTTCTTC.

The chain carries TRBV6-5 and TRBJ1-1, with TRBD1 identical over 7 bases. With V trimmed by 3 bases and J by 2 bases, 3 bases remained unmatched. Looked up from germline, CDR1 is MNHEY and CDR2 is SVGAGI. CDR3 length equals 14 residues. Here the CDR3 reads CASSYRQGNTEAFF. Here the CDR3 DNA reads TGTGCCAGCAGTTATAGACAGGGAAACACTGAAGCTTTCTTT.

The chain has TRBV20-1 and TRBJ1-1; D call uncertain. The germline CDR1 and CDR2 sequences are DFQATT and SNEGSKA (reference sequence). CDR3 size: 13 residues. V was cut by 0 bases and J by 3 bases, with 8 bases left in between. CDR3 sequence: CSARDPADTEAFF. The CDR3, as DNA: TGCAGTGCTAGAGATCCGGCGGACACTGAAGCTTTCTTT.

J is TRBJ2-7 and V is TRBV4-1; D gene uncertain. Between the trimmed V and J ends, which lost 1 base and 0 bases, there was a span of 10 bases. This CDR3 comprises 15 residues. CDR1 MGHRA and CDR2 YSYEKL come from the germline V gene. The CDR3 DNA reads TGCGCCAGCAGCCAAGGGCAGGAAAGCTCCTACGAGCAGTACTTC. This codes for CASSQGQESSYEQYF.

The V and J genes are TRBV29-1 and TRBJ1-2; D is unresolved. CDR3 length: 15 residues. Germline CDR1 is SQVTM and CDR2 is ANQGSEA. Trimming removed 5 bases from V and 4 bases from J, with 20 bases in between. The CDR3 DNA sequence: TGCAGCGTTCCTGAGGCCGTGGGGATTAGCTATGGCTACACCTTC. Its protein product is CSVPEAVGISYGYTF.

The gene calls are TRBV20-1 and TRBJ2-6; D remains ambiguous. CDR1 DFQATT and CDR2 SNEGSKA come from the germline V gene (reference sequence). V was clipped by 0 bases and J by 0 bases, with 9 bases between them. CDR3 size: 16 residues. The chain's CDR3 is CSARDPTSSGANVLTF. DNA for the CDR3: TGCAGTGCTAGAGATCCGACGTCCTCTGGGGCCAACGTCCTGACTTTC.

On this clonotype itself: A much larger clone lies one base from this, so it may be a read error. The V call is TRBV10-3, the J call TRBJ2-1, with D tentatively TRBD2 (5 bases). Trimming left V 2 bases short and J 0 bases short, with 14 bases between. CDR1 and CDR2 (germline): ENHRY, SYGVKD. The CDR3 length is 17 residues. The CDR3 loop is CAISEGKRLSSYNEQFF. The CDR3 DNA reads TGTGCCATCAGTGAGGGTAAGCGGCTCAGCTCCTACAATGAGCAGTTCTTC.

The chain is built from TRBV6-2 or TRBV6-3 and TRBJ2-3; 12 bases line up with TRBD2. After removal of 6 bases from V and 14 bases from J, the junction contained 15 bases not matched to a gene. Germline CDR1 reads MNHEY; CDR2 reads SVGEGT. This CDR3 spans 15 amino acids. The CDR3 region has the DNA TGTGCCAGCAGGGGAACTAGCGGGAGGAACAGATACGCGTATTTT. Translation: CASRGTSGRNRYAYF.

This chain links TRBV12-3 or TRBV12-4 with TRBJ2-2; no clear D gene. With 5 bases removed from V and 0 bases from J, the gap between germline ends came to 10 bases. The CDR3 is 15 amino acids. This CDR3 is CASSPVRPNTGELFF. The CDR3 nucleotides read TGTGCCAGCAGTCCTGTTCGGCCGAACACCGGGGAGCTGTTTTTT.

V is TRBV10-3 and J is TRBJ2-1; 10 bases map to TRBD2. The DNA matches TRBJ2-7 better at its end, which makes the J call doubtful. The CDR3 has 15 residues. Germline lookup yields CDR1 ENHRY and CDR2 SYGVKD. The chain's CDR3 is CAISRTSGSYNEQYF. Written as DNA, the CDR3 is TGTGCCATCAGCCGGACTAGCGGCTCCTACAATGAGCAGTACTTC.

This clonotype was found a few times. J is TRBJ2-6 and V is TRBV27; 10 nucleotides line up with TRBD2. Germline CDR1 is MNHEY and CDR2 is SMNVEV (reference sequence). The CDR3 length is 19 residues. V shed 5 bases and J 0 bases; nucleotides not matched to a gene: 10. This chain's CDR3 is CASSPSPSGGLSGANVLTF. The CDR3 DNA reads TGTGCCAGCAGTCCTTCCCCTAGCGGGGGACTCTCTGGGGCCAACGTCCTGACTTTC.